The clone carrying this T cell receptor (beta chain) has just one count. The junction had 5 bases not matched to a gene; V was cut back by 4 bases and J by 2 bases. Germline V gene lookup returns CDR1 SGHRS and CDR2 YFSETQ. The CDR3 runs to 15 residues. These data come from a study of control samples from healthy donors and cancer patients. Profiled with immunoSEQ multiplex PCR; TCRdb holds only in-frame clones, not every one. The table has about 250,000 clones, roughly 80% seen once. The sequence was obtained from a woman aged 55-70 years with lung cancer. The chain joins TRBV5-1 to TRBJ2-7, with TRBD2 matching 11 bases. The specimen was PBMCs. The CDR3 DNA reads as TGCGCCAGCAGCCAGACTAGCGGGGTTGCCTACGAGCAGTACTTC. This codes for CASSQTSGVAYEQYF.